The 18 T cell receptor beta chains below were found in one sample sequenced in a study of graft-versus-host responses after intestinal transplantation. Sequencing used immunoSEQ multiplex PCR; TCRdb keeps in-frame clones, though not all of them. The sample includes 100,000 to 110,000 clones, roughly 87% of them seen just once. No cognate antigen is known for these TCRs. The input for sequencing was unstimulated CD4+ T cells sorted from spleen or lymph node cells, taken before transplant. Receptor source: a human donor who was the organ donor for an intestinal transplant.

CDR3 region: CASISGQGGNQPQHF. CDR3 DNA sequence: TGTGCCAGCATCTCGGGACAGGGAGGCAATCAGCCCCAGCATTTT. The chain couples TRBV28 to TRBJ1-5, with 9 positions matching TRBD1. This CDR3 has 15 amino acids. Germline CDR1 reads MDHEN; CDR2 reads SYDVKM. J was trimmed by 2 bases and V by 7 bases; bases with no gene match: 6.

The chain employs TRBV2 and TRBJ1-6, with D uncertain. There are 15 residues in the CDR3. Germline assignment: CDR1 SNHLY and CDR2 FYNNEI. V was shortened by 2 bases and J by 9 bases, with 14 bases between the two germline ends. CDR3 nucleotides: TGTGCCAGCAGTGAATTAGGGCAATTCGGTTCACCCCTCCACTTT. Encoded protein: CASSELGQFGSPLHF.

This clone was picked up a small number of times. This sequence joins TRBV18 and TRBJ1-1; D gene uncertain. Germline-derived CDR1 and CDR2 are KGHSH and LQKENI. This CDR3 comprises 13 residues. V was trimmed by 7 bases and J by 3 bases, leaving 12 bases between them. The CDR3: CASLKGSDTEAFF. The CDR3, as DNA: TGTGCCAGCTTAAAGGGTTCGGACACTGAAGCTTTCTTT.

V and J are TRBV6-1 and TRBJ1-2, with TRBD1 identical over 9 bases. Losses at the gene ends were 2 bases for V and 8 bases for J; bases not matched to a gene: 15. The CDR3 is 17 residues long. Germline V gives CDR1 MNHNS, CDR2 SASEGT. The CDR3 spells CASSEILGSGTGYGYTF. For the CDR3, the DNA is TGTGCCAGCAGTGAAATTTTGGGGAGCGGGACAGGGTACGGCTACACCTTC.

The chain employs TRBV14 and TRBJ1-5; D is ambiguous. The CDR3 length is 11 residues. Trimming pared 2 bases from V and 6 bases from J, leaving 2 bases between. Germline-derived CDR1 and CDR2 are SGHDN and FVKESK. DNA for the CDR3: TGTGCCAGCAGCCAACCTCAGCCCCAGCATTTT. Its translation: CASSQPQPQHF.

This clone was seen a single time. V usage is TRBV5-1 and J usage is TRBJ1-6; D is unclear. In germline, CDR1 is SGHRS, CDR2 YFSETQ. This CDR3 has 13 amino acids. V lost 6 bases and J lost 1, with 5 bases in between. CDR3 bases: TGCGCCAGCACGAATTCCTATAATTCACCCCTCCACTTT. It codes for CASTNSYNSPLHF.

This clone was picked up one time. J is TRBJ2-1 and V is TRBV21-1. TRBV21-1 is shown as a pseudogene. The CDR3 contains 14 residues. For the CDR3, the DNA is TGTGCCGGAGGTTATTCCAGGGATTGCAATGAGCAGTTCTTC. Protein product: CAGGYSRDCNEQFF.

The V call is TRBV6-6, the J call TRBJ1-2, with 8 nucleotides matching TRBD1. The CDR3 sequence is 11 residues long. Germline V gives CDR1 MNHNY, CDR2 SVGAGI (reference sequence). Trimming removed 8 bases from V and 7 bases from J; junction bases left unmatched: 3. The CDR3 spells CASGQGGGYTF. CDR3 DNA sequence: TGTGCCAGCGGACAGGGAGGTGGCTACACCTTC.

CDR3: CASSEARYYGYTF. CDR3 nucleotides: TGTGCCAGCAGTGAAGCGCGGTACTATGGCTACACCTTC. The chain combines TRBV6-1 with TRBJ1-2; D unclear. This CDR3 region has 13 residues. Per germline, CDR1 MNHNS and CDR2 SASEGT. V lost 0 bases, J lost 3 bases, and 5 bases lay in between.

CDR3 sequence: CASSKLGPGETQYF. The CDR3 DNA sequence: TGTGCCAGCAGTAAACTGGGCCCGGGAGAGACCCAGTACTTC. The genes are TRBV28 and TRBJ2-5, with D hard to call. The CDR3 is 14 amino acids. Germline lookup yields CDR1 MDHEN and CDR2 SYDVKM. Trimming cost V 5 bases and J 4 bases, with 14 bases left between them.

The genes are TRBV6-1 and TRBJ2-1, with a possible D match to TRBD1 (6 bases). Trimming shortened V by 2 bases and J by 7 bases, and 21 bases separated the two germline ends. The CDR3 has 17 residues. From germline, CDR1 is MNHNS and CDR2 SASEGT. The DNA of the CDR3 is TGTGCCAGCAGTGAATTCGTCGCTGGTCACAGGGAAAATGAGCAGTTCTTC. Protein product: CASSEFVAGHRENEQFF.

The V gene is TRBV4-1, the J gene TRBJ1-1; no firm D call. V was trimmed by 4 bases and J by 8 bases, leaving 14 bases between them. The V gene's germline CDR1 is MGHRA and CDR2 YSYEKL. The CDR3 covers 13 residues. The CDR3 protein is CASSLLRGFEAFF. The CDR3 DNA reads TGCGCCAGCAGCCTCTTACGGGGATTCGAAGCTTTCTTT.

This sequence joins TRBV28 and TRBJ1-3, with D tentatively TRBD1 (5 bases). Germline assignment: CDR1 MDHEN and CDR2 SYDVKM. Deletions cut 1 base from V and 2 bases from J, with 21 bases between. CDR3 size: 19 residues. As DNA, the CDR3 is TGTGCCAGCAGTTTATCAGTGGGGGAATGGGCAAGGCCTGGAAACACCATATATTTT. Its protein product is CASSLSVGEWARPGNTIYF. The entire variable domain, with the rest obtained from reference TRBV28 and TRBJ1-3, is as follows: DVKVTQSSRYLVKRTGEKVFLECVQDMDHENMFWYRQDPGLGLRLIYFSYDVKMKEKGDIPEGYSVSREKKERFSLILESASTNQTSMYLCASSLSVGEWARPGNTIYFGEGSWLTVV.

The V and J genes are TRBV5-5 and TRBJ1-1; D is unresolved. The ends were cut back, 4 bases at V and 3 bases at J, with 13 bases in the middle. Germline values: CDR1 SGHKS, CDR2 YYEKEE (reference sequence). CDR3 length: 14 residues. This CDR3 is CASSPSSWYTEAFF. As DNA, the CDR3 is TGTGCCAGCAGCCCTTCGTCGTGGTACACTGAAGCTTTCTTT.

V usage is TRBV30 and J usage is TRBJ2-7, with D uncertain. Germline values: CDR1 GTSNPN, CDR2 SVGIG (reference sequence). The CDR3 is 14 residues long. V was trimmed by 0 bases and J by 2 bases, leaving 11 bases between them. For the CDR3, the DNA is TGTGCCTGGAGTGTACAGTTGGTTGCCTACGAGCAGTACTTC. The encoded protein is CAWSVQLVAYEQYF.

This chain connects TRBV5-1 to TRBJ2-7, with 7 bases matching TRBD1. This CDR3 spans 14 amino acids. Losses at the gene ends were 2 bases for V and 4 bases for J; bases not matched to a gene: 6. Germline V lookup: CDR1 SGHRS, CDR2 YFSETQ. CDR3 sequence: CASSFGQGVYEQYF. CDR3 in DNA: TGCGCCAGCAGCTTTGGGCAGGGGGTATACGAGCAGTACTTC. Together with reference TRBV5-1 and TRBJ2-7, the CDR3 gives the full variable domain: KAGVTQTPRYLIKTRGQQVTLSCSPISGHRSVSWYQQTPGQGLQFLFEYFSETQRNKGNFPGRFSGRQFSNSRSEMNVSTLELGDSALYLCASSFGQGVYEQYFGPGTRLTVT.

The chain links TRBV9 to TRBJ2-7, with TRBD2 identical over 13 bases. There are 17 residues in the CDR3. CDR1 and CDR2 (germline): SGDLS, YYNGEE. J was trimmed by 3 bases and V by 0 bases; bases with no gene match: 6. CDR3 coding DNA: TGTGCCAGCAGCGTAGGGACGGGGACTAGCGGGGTCTACGAGCAGTACTTC. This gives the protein CASSVGTGTSGVYEQYF.

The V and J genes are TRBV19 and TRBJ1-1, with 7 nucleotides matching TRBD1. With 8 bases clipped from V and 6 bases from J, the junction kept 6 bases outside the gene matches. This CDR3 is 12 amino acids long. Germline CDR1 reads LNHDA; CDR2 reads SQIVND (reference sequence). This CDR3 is CASFNRGAEAFF. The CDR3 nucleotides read TGTGCCAGTTTTAACAGGGGCGCTGAAGCTTTCTTT.